This paragraph reports one T cell receptor beta chain. Its antigen is not identified. The entry originates in a study of early T cells in non-severe SARS-CoV-2 infection. About the study: The input, bulk RNA from unsorted whole blood, was sequenced, and chains were unpaired.

General observations from the study: The matching step, a VDJdb search, favored anti-spike CD8 responses and missed private and CD4 specificities.

Unique molecular identifiers were attached to individual cDNA molecules. TCRdb fed the 5' RACE reads into MiXCR, producing one record per CDR3 protein. The sample consists of some 67,000 distinct CDR3 sequences, roughly 13% of them appearing once. The material sequenced was whole blood. The sequence was collected from an adult who was a healthcare worker with PCR-confirmed SARS-CoV-2 infection or an uninfected control (not recorded which).

The CDR3 sequence: CASSPTGQVGNTIYF. The DNA of the CDR3 is TGTGCCAGCAGCCCGACAGGACAGGTCGGAAACACCATATATTTT. The chain carries TRBV7-8 and TRBJ1-3, with 7 bases matching TRBD1. The germline CDR1 and CDR2 sequences are SGHVS and FQNEAQ. Trimming took 5 bases from V and 4 from J; bases not matched to a gene: 8. The CDR3 extends over 15 amino acids.